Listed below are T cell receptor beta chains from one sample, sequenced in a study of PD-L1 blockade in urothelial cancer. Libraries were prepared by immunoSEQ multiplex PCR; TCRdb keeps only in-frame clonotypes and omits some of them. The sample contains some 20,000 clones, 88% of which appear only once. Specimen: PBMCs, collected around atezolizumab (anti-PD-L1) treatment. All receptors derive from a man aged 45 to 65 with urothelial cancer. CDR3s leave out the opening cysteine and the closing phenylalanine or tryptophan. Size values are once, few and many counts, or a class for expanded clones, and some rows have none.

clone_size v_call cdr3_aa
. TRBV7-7 ASRRQGAETQY
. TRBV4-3 ASSPEGDIQY
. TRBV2 ASSSGTGGTEAF
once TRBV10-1 ASSESRQGRSDTQY
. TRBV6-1 ASSEAAGDPNQPQH
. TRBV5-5 ASFEGDGTDTQY
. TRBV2 VSRGTGGGETQY
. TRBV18 ASSQGWGGSTDTQY
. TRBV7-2 ASSLRGRDGYTIY
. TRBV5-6 ASSSRQTGGGEKLF
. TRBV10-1 ASSQGSPNNEQF
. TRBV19 ASRLAGGPDAQY
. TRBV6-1 ASSEGGQYNEKLF
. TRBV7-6 ASSQWSGINQPQH
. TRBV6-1 ASSEMAGGTGELF
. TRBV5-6 ASSLIFRGTKYEQY
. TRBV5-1 ASSLTGTYYNEQF
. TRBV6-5 ASKSGGAYNEQF
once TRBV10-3 AISEVDRDNQPQH
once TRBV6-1 ASSASGTGPSSYEQY
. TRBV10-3 AISEPGQTKLF
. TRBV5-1 ASSLLGQGSYEQY
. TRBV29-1 IPPGDSTPYEQY
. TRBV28 ASTIMANTEAF
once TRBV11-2 ASSLGVGEQY
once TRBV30 AWRKGGQPTGEAF
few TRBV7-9 ASSFGVQPQH
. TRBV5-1 ASSAGTGSHEQY
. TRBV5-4 ASSPRQGPSEQY
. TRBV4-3 ASSQEEGGLVNIQY
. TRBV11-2 ASSLISGYEQY
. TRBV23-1 ASRPQGPPGQPQH
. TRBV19 ASSGQLTTYYEQY
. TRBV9 ASSATARPSGGRGNEQF
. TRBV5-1 ASSPERAGSTDTQY
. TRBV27 ASSLLSLNTGELF
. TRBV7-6 ASSLEGATNTGELF
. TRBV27 ASRPSGKETQY
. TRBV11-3 ASSLGPGHKTANTGELF
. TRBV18 ASSPPGLHSGQEQF
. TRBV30 AWTVGGLGNQPQH
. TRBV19 ASSLPGLSYNEQF
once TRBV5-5 ASSRDRYNEQF
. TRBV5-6 ASSLATGELF
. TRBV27 ASSLAGINEQF
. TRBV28 ASSLSGAGNTIY
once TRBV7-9 ASSLGWEGDEQF
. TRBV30 AWSTAGTGKADTQY
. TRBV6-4 ASPRRIRRDRTYEQY
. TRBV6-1 ASSSDSRGEQF
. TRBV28 ASKASEETQY
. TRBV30 ASSGGAVWENTGELF
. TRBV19 ASSIQAGGFETRYEQY
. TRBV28 ASTPDNEQF
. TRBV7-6 ASSLVDRGRMNTEAF
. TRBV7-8 ASSLAGDYGYT
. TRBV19 ASSTRQGNYEQY